The clone carrying this T cell receptor beta chain was seen many times. The antigen remains unidentified. This CDR3 is 16 amino acids long. V was cut by 0 bases and J by 0 bases, with 10 bases left in between. Germline-derived CDR1 and CDR2 are MGHRA and YSYEKL. The sample comes from a study of CD8 T cells in ankylosing spondylitis. TCRdb processed the 5' RACE reads anew with MiXCR; each CDR3 protein has one entry. The repertoire includes 55,000 or so distinct CDR3 sequences, roughly 7.3% of them detected once, and approximately 8.5% sits in the top ten. Findings and caveats of the study: Peripheral blood held disease-linked clones only at relatively low frequency, and these were CD8+. Past research had described some motif variants in reactive arthritis synovial fluid and blood.

The sequencing sample was made of blood, either unsorted or a sorted T cell fraction (not recorded which). The chain employs TRBV4-1 and TRBJ2-3; D is unresolved. This sequence was found in a female donor with ankylosing spondylitis or in good health (not recorded which). CDR3 in amino acids: CASSQDILPSTDTQYF. The CDR3 DNA reads TGCGCCAGCAGCCAAGATATTCTTCCTAGCACAGATACGCAGTATTTT.